This entry lists 21 T cell receptor beta chains sequenced from one sample in a study of CD4+ T cells in melanoma. TCRdb's copy holds only in-frame clones and misses some; the assay was immunoSEQ multiplex PCR. The sample holds roughly 6,600 clones, around 70% seen once. The sample consisted of cells from a culture (not recorded whether cultured in vitro). The source is a human donor with melanoma.

This clone showed up just once. The chain carries TRBV15 and TRBJ2-3; possibly TRBD2 for D (6 bases). The CDR3 loop spans 14 amino acids. V shed 8 bases and J shed 3 bases, with 15 bases lying between them. Germline-derived CDR1 and CDR2 are LNHNV and YYDKDF (reference sequence). This CDR3 reads CATRNGGLTDTQYF. The CDR3 region has the DNA TGTGCCACCCGTAACGGGGGACTGACAGATACGCAGTATTTT.

This chain uses TRBV10-3 with TRBJ2-3; the D gene is possibly TRBD2 (6 bases). Per germline, CDR1 ENHRY and CDR2 SYGVKD. The CDR3 contains 15 residues. V lost 8 bases and J lost 1, with 16 bases in between. The CDR3 sequence: CAIGRDAFRTDTQYF. The CDR3 DNA follows: TGTGCCATCGGGCGGGACGCGTTCCGCACAGATACGCAGTATTTT.

The chain recombines TRBV19 with TRBJ1-3, with 8 positions matching TRBD1. CDR1 LNHDA and CDR2 SQIVND come from the germline V gene (reference sequence). CDR3 size: 13 residues. The V gene end was trimmed by 7 bases and the J gene end by 4 bases; junction bases not matched to a gene: 3. The CDR3 DNA reads as TGTGCCAGTATCCGGGACAGGGGAAACACCATATATTTT. This translates into CASIRDRGNTIYF.

This clone was found a few times. This rearrangement joins TRBV7-2 to TRBJ1-3; D may be TRBD1 (5 bases). CDR3 size: 16 residues. Germline CDR1 SGHTA, CDR2 FQGNSA. V shed 4 bases and J shed 0 bases, with 13 bases lying between them. The CDR3 loop is CASSSQEPLSGNTIYF. In DNA form, the CDR3 reads TGTGCCAGCAGCTCACAGGAACCCCTCTCTGGAAACACCATATATTTT.

V gene TRBV7-3 combines with J gene TRBJ2-2; a weak D match, TRBD2 (6 bases). V lost 5 bases to trimming and J lost 2 bases, with 9 bases between them. The germline V gene encodes CDR1 SGHTA and CDR2 FQGTGA. The CDR3 totals 14 residues. CDR3 sequence (DNA): TGTGCCAGCAGCCCGGGGGTTAACACCGGGGAGCTGTTTTTT. Protein sequence: CASSPGVNTGELFF.

The chain employs TRBV6-2 or TRBV6-3 and TRBJ1-2, with no clear D. V was pared by 2 bases and J by 0 bases, with 10 bases between. The CDR3 extends over 15 amino acids. In germline, CDR1 is MNHEY, CDR2 SVGEGT. The CDR3 nucleotides read TGTGCCAGCAGTTACGATGGCAGATCTAACTATGGCTACACCTTC. Encoded protein: CASSYDGRSNYGYTF.

This clone was seen only once. This chain joins TRBV18 and TRBJ1-5; D gene unclear. V lost 5 bases, J lost 9 bases, and 14 bases lay in between. Germline V CDR1 and CDR2: KGHSH, LQKENI. This CDR3 is built from 13 residues. CDR3 protein: CASSGQARGPQHF. The DNA for the CDR3 is TGTGCCAGCTCAGGGCAGGCCCGCGGGCCCCAGCATTTT.

Comments on this clone: Other DNA sequences in this sample translate to the same CDR3. The V gene is TRBV12-3 or TRBV12-4, the J gene TRBJ1-2, with unresolved D. This CDR3 comprises 12 residues. V lost 6 bases, J lost 2 bases, and 7 bases lay in between. CDR3 protein: CASSRTNYGYTF. The CDR3 coding sequence is TGTGCCAGCAGCAGAACCAACTATGGCTACACCTTC.

The chain joins TRBV7-8 to TRBJ1-1, with TRBD1 as a possible D gene (5 bases). Germline V gene sequence: CDR1 SGHVS, CDR2 FQNEAQ. This CDR3 spans 16 amino acids. The V end was cut by 1 base, the J end by 3 bases, with 15 bases between. CDR3 region: CASSLGSQGRDTEAFF. The CDR3 bases are TGTGCCAGCAGCTTAGGGTCCCAGGGTCGGGACACTGAAGCTTTCTTT.

The CDR3 nucleotides are TGTGCCAGCAGCTTAAGTGGGGTCGGGGAGCTGTTTTTT. It codes for CASSLSGVGELFF. This chain uses TRBV7-3 with TRBJ2-2; D call uncertain. CDR3 size: 13 residues. Germline V gene sequence: CDR1 SGHTA, CDR2 FQGTGA. V was trimmed by 1 base and J by 7 bases, leaving 7 bases between them.

The chain carries TRBV28 and TRBJ2-1; 13 bases are a match to TRBD2. CDR3 length equals 14 residues. Trimming removed 6 bases from V and 9 bases from J; junction bases left unmatched: 5. Germline V gene sequence: CDR1 MDHEN, CDR2 SYDVKM. The CDR3 region has the DNA TGTGCCAGCAGATTAGGACTAGCGGGGGTTGAGCAGTTCTTC. Translating gives CASRLGLAGVEQFF.

The genes are TRBV10-2 and TRBJ2-7; 7 positions agree with TRBD1. Germline CDR1 WSHSY, CDR2 SAAADI. The CDR3 consists of 15 residues. The V segment lost 6 bases and the J segment 4 bases; nucleotides outside the gene matches: 12. The CDR3 DNA is TGCGCCAGCAGGGGGGACAGCGTTAACTCGTACGAGCAGTACTTC. This codes for CASRGDSVNSYEQYF.

The chain combines TRBV11-2 with TRBJ2-5; D ambiguous. The CDR3 contains 12 residues. The ends were cut back, 5 bases at V and 4 bases at J, with 8 bases in the middle. Germline V gene data show CDR1 as SGHAT and CDR2 as FQNNGV. The CDR3 here is CASSQDRETQYF. For the CDR3, the DNA is TGTGCCAGCAGCCAGGATCGAGAGACCCAGTACTTC.

This chain joins TRBV9 and TRBJ2-2, with D perhaps TRBD1 (6 bases). The CDR3 is 16 residues long. V was trimmed by 0 bases and J by 8 bases, leaving 17 bases between them. CDR1 and CDR2 (germline): SGDLS, YYNGEE. CDR3 amino acids: CASSVGFRGRQGELFF. The CDR3 DNA reads as TGTGCCAGCAGCGTAGGTTTCAGGGGCAGGCAGGGGGAGCTGTTTTTT.

DNA for the CDR3: TGCAGTGCTGGTGACAGCTCCTACGAGCAGTACTTC. Amino acid sequence: CSAGDSSYEQYF. The rearrangement joins TRBV20-1 to TRBJ2-7, with D perhaps matching TRBD1 (5 bases). Trimming cost V 5 bases and J 0 bases, with 8 bases left between them. Germline CDR1 and CDR2: DFQATT and SNEGSKA (reference sequence). This CDR3 is built from 12 residues.

The genes are TRBV13 and TRBJ2-7, with D perhaps matching TRBD1 (5 bases). The germline V gene has CDR1 PRHDT and CDR2 FYEKMQ (reference sequence). The CDR3 runs 15 residues. The V end lost 2 bases, the J end lost 3 bases, and 14 bases lay between the germline ends. CDR3 residues: CASSLRGSSVYEQYF. The CDR3 bases are TGTGCCAGCAGCTTAAGGGGCAGTTCGGTCTACGAGCAGTACTTC.

This clone was counted between two and nine times. The V and J genes are TRBV9 and TRBJ2-1; a possible D gene is TRBD1 (6 bases). Germline CDR1 is SGDLS and CDR2 is YYNGEE. The V gene lost 2 bases and the J gene lost 8 bases, with 14 bases spanning the gap. The CDR3 has 14 amino acids. In DNA form, the CDR3 reads TGTGCCAGCAGCGTGACTAACAGGGTTTATGAGCAGTTCTTC. Its protein is CASSVTNRVYEQFF.

This clone was seen more than once but under ten times. V is TRBV30 and J is TRBJ1-6; D remains unclear. The germline V and J ends were trimmed by 0 bases and 14 bases, with 20 bases remaining between them. Looked up from germline, CDR1 is GTSNPN and CDR2 is SVGIG (reference sequence). The CDR3 contains 15 residues. The CDR3 bases are TGTGCCTGGAGTGTACGCTCCCTACGCCTTGGGGCCCTCCACTTT. Its protein product is CAWSVRSLRLGALHF.

J is TRBJ2-1 and V is TRBV7-2, with D perhaps given as TRBD1 or TRBD2 (6 bases each). This CDR3 has 13 amino acids. Per the germline V gene, CDR1 is SGHTA and CDR2 is FQGNSA. V was shortened by 3 bases and J by 10 bases, with 13 bases between the two germline ends. DNA for the CDR3: TGTGCCAGCAGCTTCGAGGGGGGCGAAGAGCAGTTCTTC. Protein sequence: CASSFEGGEEQFF.

The chain combines TRBV6-5 with TRBJ2-3; possible D gene TRBD2, 5 bases. The CDR3 extends over 14 amino acids. Germline V gene data show CDR1 as MNHEY and CDR2 as SVGAGI. Trimming cost V 5 bases and J 5 bases, with 14 bases left between them. The CDR3 loop is CASSMILGGDTQYF. The CDR3 DNA reads TGTGCCAGCAGTATGATACTTGGAGGAGATACGCAGTATTTT.

This clone has only one observation. This chain links TRBV5-1 with TRBJ1-2; D unresolved. Germline values: CDR1 SGHRS, CDR2 YFSETQ. The V end lost 1 base, the J end lost 1 base, and 2 bases lay between the germline ends. CDR3 length: 12 residues. This CDR3 is CASSLSNYGYTF. DNA of the CDR3: TGCGCCAGCAGCTTGAGTAACTATGGCTACACCTTC.